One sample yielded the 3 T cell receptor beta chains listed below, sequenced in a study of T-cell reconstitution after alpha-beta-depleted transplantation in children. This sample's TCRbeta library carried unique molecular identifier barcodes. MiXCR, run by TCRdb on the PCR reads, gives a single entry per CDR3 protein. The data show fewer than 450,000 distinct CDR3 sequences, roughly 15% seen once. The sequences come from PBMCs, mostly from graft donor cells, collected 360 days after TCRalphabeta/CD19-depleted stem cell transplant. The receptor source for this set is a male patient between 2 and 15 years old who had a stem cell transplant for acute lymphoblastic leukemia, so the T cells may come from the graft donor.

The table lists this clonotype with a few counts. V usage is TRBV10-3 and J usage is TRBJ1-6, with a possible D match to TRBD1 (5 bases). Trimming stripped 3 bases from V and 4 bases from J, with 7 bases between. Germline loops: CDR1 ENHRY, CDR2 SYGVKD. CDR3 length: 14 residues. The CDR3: CAISERGYNSPLHF. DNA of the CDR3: TGTGCCATCAGTGAACGGGGGTATAATTCACCCCTCCACTTT.

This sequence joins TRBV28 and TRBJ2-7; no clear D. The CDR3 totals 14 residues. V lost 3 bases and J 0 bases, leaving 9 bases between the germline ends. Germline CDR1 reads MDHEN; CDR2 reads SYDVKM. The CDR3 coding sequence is TGTGCCAGCAGTTTTGGGCTCACCTCCTACGAGCAGTACTTC. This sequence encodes CASSFGLTSYEQYF.

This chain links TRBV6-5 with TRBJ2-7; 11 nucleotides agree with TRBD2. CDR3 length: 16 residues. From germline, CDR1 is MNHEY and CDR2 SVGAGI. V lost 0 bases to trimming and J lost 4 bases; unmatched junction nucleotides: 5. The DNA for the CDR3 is TGTGCCAGCAGTTACTCGGCTAGCGGGAGGTCTTACGAGCAGTACTTC. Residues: CASSYSASGRSYEQYF.